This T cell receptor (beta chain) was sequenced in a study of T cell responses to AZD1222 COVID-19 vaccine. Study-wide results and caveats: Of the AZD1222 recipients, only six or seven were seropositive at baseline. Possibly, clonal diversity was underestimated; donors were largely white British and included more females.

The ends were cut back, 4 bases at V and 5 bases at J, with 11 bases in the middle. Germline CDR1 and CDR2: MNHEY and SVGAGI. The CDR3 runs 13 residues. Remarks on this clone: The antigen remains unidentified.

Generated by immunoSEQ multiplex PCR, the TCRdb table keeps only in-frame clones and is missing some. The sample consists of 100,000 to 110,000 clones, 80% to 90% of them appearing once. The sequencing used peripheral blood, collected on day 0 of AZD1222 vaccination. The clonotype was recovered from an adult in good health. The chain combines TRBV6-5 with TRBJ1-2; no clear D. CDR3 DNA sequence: TGTGCCAGCAGTTCGCTGACGGTTTATGGCTACACCTTC. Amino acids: CASSSLTVYGYTF.